What follows is one T cell receptor (beta chain) and its context. Antigen: not known. Amplification yielded TCR beta CDR3 regions, with RNA transcripts as the source. TCR CDR3 underwent first-round RT-PCR with the HTBI primer set. TCRdb re-analysed the multiplex PCR reads in MiXCR, keeping a single row per CDR3 protein. In the table there are 560,000 or so distinct CDR3 sequences, 15% to 20% of which are singletons. Diagnosis rested on symptoms, serum thyroxine and TRAb, thyroid ultrasound, and orbital computed tomography. Using around 10 ml of fresh peripheral blood, PBMCs were prepared. The data are from a study of T cells in Graves' hyperthyroidism and ophthalmopathy. This CDR3 comprises 15 residues. The V gene lost 3 bases and the J gene lost 4 bases, with 16 bases spanning the gap. Germline lookup yields CDR1 DFQATT and CDR2 SNEGSKA (reference sequence). Whole-study results and caveats: The model's output predicted ophthalmopathy at a median of 6.5 months prior to onset. By a 13 V-J model, ophthalmopathy was set apart from stable hyperthyroidism.

The gene calls are TRBV20-1 and TRBJ1-5; no firm D call. The sequenced sample consisted of blood. This TCR was recovered from a man aged 35-49 years with Graves' ophthalmopathy. CDR3 bases: TGCAGTGCTAGCTCCAGCTATCGAGGTAATCAGCCCCAGCATTTT. It yields the protein CSASSSYRGNQPQHF.